The 8 T cell receptor beta chains below all came from one sample that was sequenced in a study of blood T cell repertoires in COVID-19 (dated by TCRdb to about 2020). The library was made by the immunoSEQ multiplex PCR assay. TCRdb provides this immuneACCESS table in a form limited to in-frame rearrangements. Some clones are lacking; in checked studies, under half of them reflect an unresolved V gene, and why the rest are absent is not known. In all, the sample holds some 310,000 clones, and 90% of those were seen once. Jointly, the top ten make up under 1.1% of the sample. Sequenced: peripheral blood. These receptors originate from a woman in her thirties or forties with COVID-19, enrolled during active disease.

J is TRBJ1-2 and V is TRBV19; TRBD1 agrees at 12 bases. The CDR3 has 20 amino acids. Trimming took 4 bases from V and 3 from J; bases not matched to a gene: 18. The germline CDR1 and CDR2 sequences are LNHDA and SQIVND (reference sequence). CDR3 DNA: TGTGCCAGTAGTACATTGAGGATCGGGACAGGGGGCGCCGAGCACTATGGCTACACCTTC. It encodes CASSTLRIGTGGAEHYGYTF.

The chain recombines TRBV27 with TRBJ2-5; TRBD2 is a possible D gene (6 bases). This CDR3 has 14 residues. Trimming stripped 5 bases from V and 2 bases from J, with 12 bases between. CDR1 and CDR2 from the germline V gene are MNHEY and SMNVEV (reference sequence). The CDR3 spells CASSPRDLQETQYF. In DNA form, the CDR3 reads TGTGCCAGCAGTCCGCGGGACCTGCAAGAGACCCAGTACTTC.

The J gene is TRBJ1-1, the V gene TRBV7-9, with D perhaps matching TRBD1 (5 bases). Germline CDR1 and CDR2: SEHNR and FQNEAQ (reference sequence). The length of the CDR3 is 13 residues. The V end was cut by 1 base, the J end by 4 bases, with 7 bases between. CDR3 DNA sequence: TGTGCCAGCAGCTTAGACGGGGGCACTGAAGCTTTCTTT. As protein: CASSLDGGTEAFF. Full variable domain (rest looked up from reference TRBV7-9 and TRBJ1-1): DTGVSQNPRHKITKRGQNVTFRCDPISEHNRLYWYRQTLGQGPEFLTYFQNEAQLEKSRLLSDRFSAERPKGSFSTLEIQRTEQGDSAMYLCASSLDGGTEAFFGQGTRLTVV.

This sequence joins TRBV5-6 and TRBJ2-5; possible D gene TRBD2, 6 bases. This CDR3 comprises 13 residues. V was trimmed by 4 bases and J by 9 bases, leaving 16 bases between them. From germline, CDR1 is SGHDT and CDR2 YYEEEE. CDR3 bases: TGTGCCAGCAGCAGGGGCGGAGGGGAGGCCCAGTACTTC. It codes for CASSRGGGEAQYF.

The rearrangement joins TRBV11-2 to TRBJ1-2; D remains ambiguous. CDR3 length: 15 residues. V lost 3 bases to trimming and J lost 8 bases, with 19 bases between them. Per germline, CDR1 SGHAT and CDR2 FQNNGV. CDR3 sequence (DNA): TGTGCCAGCAGCTTTGGCAGAACGTTCTCGGAGGGCTACACCTTC. Residues: CASSFGRTFSEGYTF.

The genes are TRBV28 and TRBJ2-7; D gene uncertain. CDR3 size: 11 residues. The germline V gene has CDR1 MDHEN and CDR2 SYDVKM. V lost 5 bases and J lost 3, with 5 bases in between. The CDR3 loop reads CASSEVYEQYF. The CDR3, as DNA: TGTGCCAGCAGTGAGGTCTACGAGCAGTACTTC.

This clone occurred once. The chain carries TRBV9 and TRBJ2-1, with D tentatively TRBD2 (6 bases). Germline V gene sequence: CDR1 SGDLS, CDR2 YYNGEE. V shed 1 base and J shed 5 bases, with 7 bases lying between them. This CDR3 is built from 13 residues. The CDR3 is CASSVRRDNEQFF. CDR3 DNA: TGTGCCAGCAGCGTAAGGAGGGACAATGAGCAGTTCTTC.

This rearrangement joins TRBV7-2 to TRBJ2-3; the D gene is possibly TRBD2 (6 bases). The CDR3 runs 13 residues. Germline V gene sequence: CDR1 SGHTA, CDR2 FQGNSA. The CDR3 bases are TGTGTCGGGGGACTTTACGGGGGAGATACGCAGTATTTT. It encodes CVGGLYGGDTQYF.